Listed below are T cell receptor beta chains from one sample, sequenced in a study of T-cell reconstitution after alpha-beta-depleted transplantation in children. TCRdb ran MiXCR on the PCR reads and lists one entry per CDR3 protein. This table has about 400,000 distinct CDR3 sequences, about a fifth appearing once. Sequencing used PBMCs from the stem cell graft donor, obtained from the stem cell graft. These receptors were collected from a human donor who donated a stem cell graft to a child with acute myeloid leukemia. Both conserved end residues are part of each CDR3. The D gene is left open where the match is weak. The size of a clone is reported for some rows only, either as once, few or many, or as a class for expanded clones.

j_gene,abundance,v_gene,d_gene,CDR3aa,CDR3nt
TRBJ2-7,few,TRBV20-1,TRBD2,CSARRAGTSGRAFSYEQYF,TGCAGTGCTAGACGCGCCGGGACTAGCGGGAGGGCCTTCTCCTACGAGCAGTACTTC
TRBJ2-1,-,TRBV4-3,-,CASSQDLAAVYNEQFF,TGCGCCAGCAGCCAAGATTTGGCGGCGGTATACAATGAGCAGTTCTTC
TRBJ2-3,-,TRBV11-1,TRBD2,CASSLARGAGVRSDTQYF,TGTGCCAGCAGCTTAGCGCGGGGAGCGGGAGTTCGGTCAGATACGCAGTATTTT
TRBJ1-1,-,TRBV4-1,-,CASSQPGRRNTEAFF,TGCGCCAGCAGCCAACCGGGACGGAGGAACACTGAAGCTTTCTTT
TRBJ2-1,many,TRBV20-1,TRBD2,CSARVVPSGRGMDNEQFF,TGCAGTGCTAGAGTGGTCCCTAGCGGGAGAGGAATGGACAATGAGCAGTTCTTC
TRBJ1-6,few,TRBV28,TRBD1,CASSLDRVNSPLHF,TGTGCCAGCAGTTTAGACAGGGTCAATTCACCCCTCCACTTT
TRBJ1-3,many,TRBV20-1,-,CSARVAGSGNTIYF,TGCAGTGCTAGAGTGGCGGGCTCTGGAAACACCATATATTTT
TRBJ1-4,-,TRBV7-2,-,CASSLSGVSNEKLFF,TGTGCCAGCAGCTTATCAGGGGTTTCTAATGAAAAACTGTTTTTT
TRBJ2-1,few,TRBV20-1,TRBD1,CSASRGWDSEQFF,TGCAGTGCTAGCAGGGGTTGGGACAGTGAGCAGTTCTTC
TRBJ2-1,few,TRBV25-1,-,CASSATGTYNEQFF,TGTGCCAGCAGTGCCACCGGGACGTATAATGAGCAGTTCTTC
TRBJ2-7,-,TRBV7-9,-,CASSFGGTWEQYF,TGTGCCAGCAGCTTTGGGGGTACGTGGGAGCAGTACTTC
TRBJ2-7,few,TRBV20-1,-,CSASPGTSSYEQYF,TGCAGCGCTAGTCCTGGCACGAGCTCCTACGAGCAGTACTTC
TRBJ2-1,few,TRBV24-1,TRBD1,CATSDSRTGAQSRVKQFF,TGTGCCACCAGTGATTCCCGGACAGGGGCCCAAAGTCGGGTGAAACAGTTCTTC
TRBJ2-7,few,TRBV7-2,TRBD2,CASSLVGSSSGRQYF,TGTGCCAGCAGCTTAGTGGGGTCGTCTAGCGGGAGGCAGTACTTC
TRBJ2-7,-,TRBV5-5,-,CASSSHGGSSGATYEQYF,TGTGCCAGCAGCTCACACGGGGGATCATCGGGGGCAACCTACGAGCAGTACTTC
TRBJ2-6,-,TRBV28,-,CASSAQTGPGANVLTF,TGTGCCAGCAGTGCCCAAACAGGGCCTGGGGCCAACGTCCTGACTTTC
TRBJ2-1,-,TRBV18,TRBD2,CASSPGSSGSRNEQFF,TGTGCCAGCTCACCGGGGTCAAGCGGGAGTCGCAATGAGCAGTTCTTC
TRBJ2-2,few,TRBV29-1,-,CSVESDWGPNTGELFF,TGCAGCGTTGAGAGCGACTGGGGGCCCAACACCGGGGAGCTGTTTTTT
TRBJ2-3,-,TRBV4-1,-,CASSQRLKRGTDTQYF,TGCGCCAGCAGCCAACGATTAAAGAGGGGCACAGATACGCAGTATTTT
TRBJ2-5,-,TRBV3-1,TRBD1,CASSQGRGILETQYF,TGTGCCAGCAGCCAAGGCAGGGGGATCCTGGAGACCCAGTACTTC
TRBJ2-3,many,TRBV20-1,-,CSADRGGGSTDTQYF,TGCAGTGCGGACCGGGGAGGGGGAAGCACAGATACGCAGTATTTT
TRBJ1-1,many,TRBV7-6,TRBD1,CASSLEVKGQGEINILTEAFF,TGTGCCAGCAGCTTAGAGGTGAAGGGACAGGGGGAAATTAACATACTCACTGAAGCTTTCTTT
TRBJ2-1,-,TRBV7-3,TRBD1,CASSLNPDRANEQFF,TGTGCCAGCAGCTTAAACCCCGACAGGGCCAATGAGCAGTTCTTC
TRBJ2-7,many,TRBV25-1,TRBD2,CASRGLAGGEQYF,TGTGCCAGCAGGGGACTAGCGGGAGGCGAGCAGTACTTC
TRBJ2-1,few,TRBV5-1,TRBD2,CASSSTSGNDNEQFF,TGCGCCAGCAGCTCGACTAGCGGGAACGACAATGAGCAGTTCTTC
TRBJ2-1,many,TRBV6-4,TRBD2,CASSDQGLADYNEQFF,TGTGCCAGCAGTGACCAAGGACTAGCGGATTACAATGAGCAGTTCTTC
TRBJ2-1,many,TRBV7-7,-,CASSFDTANEQFF,TGTGCCAGCAGCTTCGATACGGCCAATGAGCAGTTCTTC
TRBJ1-1,few,TRBV5-8,-,CVRGWNTEAFF,TGTGTACGGGGCTGGAACACTGAAGCTTTCTTT
TRBJ2-1,-,TRBV13,TRBD1,CASSLGDRFYNEQFF,TGTGCCAGCAGCTTAGGGGACAGGTTCTACAATGAGCAGTTCTTC
TRBJ2-7,few,TRBV29-1,TRBD2,CSVIAGTSGFEQYF,TGCAGCGTTATCGCTGGGACTAGCGGCTTCGAGCAGTACTTC
TRBJ2-1,many,TRBV24-1,-,CATSDLDSPYNEQFF,TGTGCCACCAGTGATTTGGACAGTCCCTACAATGAGCAGTTCTTC
TRBJ2-7,many,TRBV6-1,TRBD2,CASSPGGTAYEQYF,TGTGCCAGCAGTCCGGGGGGGACTGCATACGAGCAGTACTTC
TRBJ2-7,-,TRBV5-1,-,CASSRDAGEAEQYF,TGCGCCAGCAGTCGAGACGCCGGGGAGGCCGAGCAGTACTTC
TRBJ2-1,few,TRBV29-1,-,CSVEALEDSYNEQFF,TGCAGCGTTGAAGCGCTAGAAGACTCCTACAATGAGCAGTTCTTC
TRBJ2-1,-,TRBV6-1,TRBD1,CASRRDRGNGEQFF,TGTGCCAGCAGGCGGGACAGGGGGAACGGTGAGCAGTTCTTC
TRBJ2-7,-,TRBV28,-,CASSFVRRRIEQYF,TGTGCCAGCAGTTTTGTCAGGAGGAGGATCGAGCAGTACTTC
TRBJ2-7,-,TRBV7-9,-,CASSNKAGHYEQYF,TGTGCCAGCAGCAACAAAGCGGGTCACTACGAGCAGTACTTC
TRBJ2-1,many,TRBV4-1,-,CASSQDGDEQFF,TGCGCCAGCAGCCAAGATGGGGATGAGCAGTTCTTC
TRBJ1-5,-,TRBV12-3/TRBV12-4,-,CASMTVTDGNQPQHF,TGTGCCAGCATGACAGTTACAGATGGCAATCAGCCCCAGCATTTT
TRBJ2-3,-,TRBV29-1,-,CSGGSGDTQYF,TGCAGCGGAGGGAGTGGGGATACGCAGTATTTT
TRBJ2-3,few,TRBV7-2,-,CASSPSLWETDTQYF,TGTGCCAGCAGCCCTAGTTTATGGGAGACAGATACGCAGTATTTT
TRBJ2-3,few,TRBV20-1,-,CSARDIPSLTSSSTDTQYF,TGCAGTGCTAGAGATATACCCTCTCTGACTAGTTCGAGCACAGATACGCAGTATTTT
TRBJ1-2,-,TRBV6-4,TRBD1,CASSASGTGFGGYTF,TGTGCCAGCAGTGCCTCCGGGACAGGGTTTGGCGGCTACACCTTC
TRBJ2-3,-,TRBV5-1,-,CASSLESGDTDTQYF,TGCGCCAGCAGCTTGGAGAGCGGAGACACAGATACGCAGTATTTT
TRBJ2-1,-,TRBV14,TRBD2,CASTLGGSNEQFF,TGTGCCAGCACCCTGGGAGGGAGCAATGAGCAGTTCTTC
TRBJ2-1,few,TRBV5-1,-,CASSLAVQGYNEQFF,TGCGCCAGCAGCTTGGCAGTTCAAGGGTACAATGAGCAGTTCTTC
TRBJ1-5,many,TRBV24-1,-,CATSDPGEQPQHF,TGTGCCACCAGTGATCCAGGGGAACAGCCCCAGCATTTT
TRBJ2-2,many,TRBV29-1,-,CSGGTYLNTGELFF,TGCAGCGGTGGGACCTACCTAAACACCGGGGAGCTGTTTTTT
TRBJ2-5,-,TRBV28,-,CASSSGRTQETQYF,TGTGCCAGCAGCTCGGGACGGACCCAAGAGACCCAGTACTTC
TRBJ1-4,few,TRBV7-2,-,CASSLGILTNEKLFF,TGTGCCAGCAGCTTAGGGATTTTAACTAATGAAAAACTGTTTTTT
TRBJ1-5,many,TRBV5-8,-,CASSLGRYSNQPQHF,TGTGCCAGCAGCTTGGGAAGGTATAGCAATCAGCCCCAGCATTTT
TRBJ2-5,-,TRBV5-1,-,CASSLLGIQETQYF,TGCGCCAGCAGCTTGTTAGGGATCCAAGAGACCCAGTACTTC
TRBJ2-5,-,TRBV7-2,-,CASSLVGGTLQETQYF,TGTGCCAGCAGCTTAGTCGGTGGGACTCTCCAAGAGACCCAGTACTTC
TRBJ2-7,many,TRBV12-3/TRBV12-4,-,CASTPGTNEQYF,TGTGCCAGCACCCCAGGGACCAACGAGCAGTACTTC